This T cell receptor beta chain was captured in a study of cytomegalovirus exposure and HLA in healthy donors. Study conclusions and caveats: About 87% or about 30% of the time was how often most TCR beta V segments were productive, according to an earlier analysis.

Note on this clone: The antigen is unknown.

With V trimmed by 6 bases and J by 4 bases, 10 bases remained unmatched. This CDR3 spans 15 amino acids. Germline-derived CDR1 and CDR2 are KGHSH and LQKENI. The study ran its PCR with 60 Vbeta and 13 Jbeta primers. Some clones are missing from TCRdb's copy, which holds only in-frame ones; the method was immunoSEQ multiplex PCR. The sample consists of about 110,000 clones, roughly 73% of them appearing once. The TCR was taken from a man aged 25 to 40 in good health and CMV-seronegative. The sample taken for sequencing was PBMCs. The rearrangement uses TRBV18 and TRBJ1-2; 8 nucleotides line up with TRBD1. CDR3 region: CASSLDRGPFYGYTF. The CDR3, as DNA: TGTGCCAGCTCTCTTGACAGGGGCCCTTTCTATGGCTACACCTTC. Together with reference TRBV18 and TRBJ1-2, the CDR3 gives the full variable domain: NAGVMQNPRHLVRRRGQEARLRCSPMKGHSHVYWYRQLPEEGLKFMVYLQKENIIDESGMPKERFSAEFPKEGPSILRIQQVVRGDSAAYFCASSLDRGPFYGYTFGSGTRLTVV.